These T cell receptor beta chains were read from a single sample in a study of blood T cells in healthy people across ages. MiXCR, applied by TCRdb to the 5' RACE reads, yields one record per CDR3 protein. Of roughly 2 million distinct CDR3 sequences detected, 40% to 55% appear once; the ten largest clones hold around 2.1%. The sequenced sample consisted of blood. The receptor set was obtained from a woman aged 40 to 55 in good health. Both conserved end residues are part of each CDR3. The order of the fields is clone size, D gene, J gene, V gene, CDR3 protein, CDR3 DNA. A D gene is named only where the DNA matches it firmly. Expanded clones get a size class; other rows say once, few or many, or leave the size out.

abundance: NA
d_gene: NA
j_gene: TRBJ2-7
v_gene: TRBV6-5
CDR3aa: CASSSGPNSYEQYF
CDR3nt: TGTGCCAGCAGTTCGGGACCGAACTCCTACGAGCAGTACTTC

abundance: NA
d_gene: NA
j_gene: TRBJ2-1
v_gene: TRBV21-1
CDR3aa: CASSNDTGKASYNEQFF
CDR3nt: TGTGCCAGCAGCAATGATACAGGTAAGGCCTCCTACAATGAGCAGTTCTTC

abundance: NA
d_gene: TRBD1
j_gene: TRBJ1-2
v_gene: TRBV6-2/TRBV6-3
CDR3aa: CASSFLRGQDYGYTF
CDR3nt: TGTGCCAGCAGTTTCCTCAGGGGGCAGGACTATGGCTACACCTTC

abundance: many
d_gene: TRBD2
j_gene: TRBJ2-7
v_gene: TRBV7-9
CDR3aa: CASSPPGGSYEQYF
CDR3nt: TGTGCCAGCAGCCCCCCGGGGGGCTCCTACGAGCAGTACTTC

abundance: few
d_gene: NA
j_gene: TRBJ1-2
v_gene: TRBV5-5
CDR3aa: CASSLVGTIYGYTF
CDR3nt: TGTGCCAGCAGCTTGGTGGGGACAATCTATGGCTACACCTTC

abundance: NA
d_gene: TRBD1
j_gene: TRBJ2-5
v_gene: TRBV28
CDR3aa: CASSWDREASAIETQYF
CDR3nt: TGTGCCAGCAGTTGGGACAGGGAGGCCTCGGCGATAGAGACCCAGTACTTC

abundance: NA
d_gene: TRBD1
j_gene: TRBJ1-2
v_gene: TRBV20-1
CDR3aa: CSASLPFQGQGARGYTF
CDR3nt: TGCAGTGCTAGTCTACCTTTCCAAGGACAGGGGGCACGGGGCTACACCTTC

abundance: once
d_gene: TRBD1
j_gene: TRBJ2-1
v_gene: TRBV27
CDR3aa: CATLEQGAPNEQFF
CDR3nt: TGTGCCACCCTGGAACAGGGGGCGCCTAATGAGCAGTTCTTC

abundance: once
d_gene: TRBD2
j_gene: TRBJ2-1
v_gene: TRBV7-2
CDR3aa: CASRVRGGQDNEQFF
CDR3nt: TGTGCCAGCAGAGTACGGGGGGGCCAGGACAATGAGCAGTTCTTC

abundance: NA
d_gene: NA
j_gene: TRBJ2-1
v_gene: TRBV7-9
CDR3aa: CASSPRDSTSFGNEQFF
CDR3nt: TGTGCCAGCAGTCCACGGGACTCCACCTCCTTTGGGAATGAGCAGTTCTTC

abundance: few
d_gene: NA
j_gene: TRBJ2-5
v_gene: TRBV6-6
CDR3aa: CASSLERDWKTQYF
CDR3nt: TGTGCCAGCAGTCTGGAGAGGGACTGGAAGACCCAGTACTTC

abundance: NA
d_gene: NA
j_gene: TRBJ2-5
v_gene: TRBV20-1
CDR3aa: CSAYPRRDQETQYF
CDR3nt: TGCAGTGCGTACCCGCGGAGGGACCAAGAGACCCAGTACTTC

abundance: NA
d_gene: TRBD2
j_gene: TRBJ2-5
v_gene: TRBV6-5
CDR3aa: CASKRAGAVGETQYF
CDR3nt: TGTGCCAGCAAACGAGCGGGGGCAGTTGGAGAGACCCAGTACTTC

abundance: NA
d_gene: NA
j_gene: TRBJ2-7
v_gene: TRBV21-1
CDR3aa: CASSKKDRQVSYEQYF
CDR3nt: TGTGCCAGCAGCAAAAAAGACAGGCAGGTCTCCTACGAGCAGTACTTC

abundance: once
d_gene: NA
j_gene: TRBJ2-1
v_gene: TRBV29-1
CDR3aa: CSVEQQVVYKQFF
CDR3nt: TGCAGCGTTGAACAACAAGTAGTCTATAAGCAGTTCTTC

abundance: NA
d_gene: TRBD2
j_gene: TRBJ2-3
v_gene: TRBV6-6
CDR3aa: CASSPGLAGVSSDTQYF
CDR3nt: TGTGCCAGCAGCCCGGGACTAGCGGGGGTTTCTTCAGATACGCAGTATTTT

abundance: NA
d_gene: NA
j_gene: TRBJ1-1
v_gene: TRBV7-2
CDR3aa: CASSLARFVNTEAFF
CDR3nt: TGTGCCAGCAGCTTAGCTCGGTTTGTAAACACTGAAGCTTTCTTT

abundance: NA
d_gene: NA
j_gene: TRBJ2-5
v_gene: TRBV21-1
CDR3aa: CASSNSTGQETQYF
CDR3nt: TGTGCCAGCAGCAATTCGACAGGGCAAGAGACCCAGTACTTC

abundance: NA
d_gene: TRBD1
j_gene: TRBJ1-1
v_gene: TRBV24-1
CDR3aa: CATSQGGSTEAFF
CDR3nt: TGTGCCACCAGCCAGGGGGGCAGCACTGAAGCTTTCTTT

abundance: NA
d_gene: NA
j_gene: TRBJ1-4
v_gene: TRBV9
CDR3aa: CASSVAGRLNEKLFF
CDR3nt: TGTGCCAGCAGCGTAGCCGGCAGGCTTAATGAAAAACTGTTTTTT

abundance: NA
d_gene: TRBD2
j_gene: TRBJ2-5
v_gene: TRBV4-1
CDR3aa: CASSRVLAGGSQETQYF
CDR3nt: TGCGCCAGCAGCCGAGTTCTAGCGGGGGGGTCCCAAGAGACCCAGTACTTC

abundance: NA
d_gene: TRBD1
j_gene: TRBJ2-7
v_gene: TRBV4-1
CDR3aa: CASSRQPSGQFEYEQYF
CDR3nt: TGCGCCAGCAGCCGGCAGCCATCGGGACAGTTTGAGTACGAGCAGTACTTC

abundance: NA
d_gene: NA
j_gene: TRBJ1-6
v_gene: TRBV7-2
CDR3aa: CASSLAVLENSPLHF
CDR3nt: TGTGCCAGCAGCTTAGCTGTTCTGGAAAATTCACCCCTCCACTTT

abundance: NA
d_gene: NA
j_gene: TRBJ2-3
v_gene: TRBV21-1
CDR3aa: CASSKGCRRGGKDTQYF
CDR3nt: TGTGCCAGCAGCAAAGGATGTAGAAGGGGCGGCAAGGATACGCAGTATTTT

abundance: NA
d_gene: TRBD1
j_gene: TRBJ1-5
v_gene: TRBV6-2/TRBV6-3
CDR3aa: CASSRTGNFQPQHF
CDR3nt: TGTGCCAGCAGCAGGACAGGGAACTTTCAGCCCCAGCATTTT

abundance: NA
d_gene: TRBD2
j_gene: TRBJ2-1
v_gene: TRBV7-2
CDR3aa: CASSLARTSNEQFF
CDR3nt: TGTGCCAGCAGCTTAGCGAGGACTAGCAATGAGCAGTTCTTC

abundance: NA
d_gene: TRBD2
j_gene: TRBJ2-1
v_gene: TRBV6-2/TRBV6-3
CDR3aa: CASRTGTSGRYNEQFF
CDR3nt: TGTGCCAGCAGGACCGGGACTAGCGGGAGGTACAATGAGCAGTTCTTC

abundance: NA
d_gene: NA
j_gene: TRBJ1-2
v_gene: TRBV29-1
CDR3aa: CSVDPRGSYGYTF
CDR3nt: TGCAGCGTTGACCCCAGGGGTTCCTATGGCTACACCTTC

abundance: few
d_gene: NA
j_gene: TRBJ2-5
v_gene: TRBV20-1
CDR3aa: CSAMAQGLVGTQYF
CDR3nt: TGCAGTGCTATGGCTCAGGGTTTGGTCGGGACCCAGTACTTC

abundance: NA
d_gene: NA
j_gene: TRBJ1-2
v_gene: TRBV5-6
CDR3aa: CASSLWSAYGYTF
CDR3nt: TGTGCCAGCAGCTTGTGGTCCGCCTATGGCTACACCTTC

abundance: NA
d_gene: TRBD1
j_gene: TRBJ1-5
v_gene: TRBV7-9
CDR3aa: CASSPTGKGNQPQHF
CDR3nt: TGTGCCAGCAGCCCGACAGGGAAGGGCAATCAGCCCCAGCATTTT

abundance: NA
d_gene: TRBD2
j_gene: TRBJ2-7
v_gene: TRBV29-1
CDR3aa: CSVQSGEAFYEQYF
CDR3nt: TGCAGCGTTCAAAGCGGGGAGGCCTTCTACGAGCAGTACTTC

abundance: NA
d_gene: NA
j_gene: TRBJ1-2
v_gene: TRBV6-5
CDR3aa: CASRIEGYGYTF
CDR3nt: TGTGCCAGCAGAATAGAGGGCTATGGCTACACCTTC

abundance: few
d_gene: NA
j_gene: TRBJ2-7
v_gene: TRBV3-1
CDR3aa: CASSQDRAEQYF
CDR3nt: TGTGCCAGCAGCCAAGATCGGGCTGAGCAGTACTTC

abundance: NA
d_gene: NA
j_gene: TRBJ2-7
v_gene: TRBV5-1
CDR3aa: CASILDSFEQYF
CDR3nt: TGCGCCAGCATCTTAGACAGTTTCGAGCAGTACTTC

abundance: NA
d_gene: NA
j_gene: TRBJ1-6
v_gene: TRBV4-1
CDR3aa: CASSQRETGGLNSPLHF
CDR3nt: TGCGCCAGCAGCCAACGCGAAACAGGAGGACTTAATTCACCCCTCCACTTT

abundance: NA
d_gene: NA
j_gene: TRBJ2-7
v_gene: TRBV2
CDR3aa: CASTSGWGAEQYF
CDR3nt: TGTGCCAGCACAAGTGGATGGGGGGCCGAGCAGTACTTC

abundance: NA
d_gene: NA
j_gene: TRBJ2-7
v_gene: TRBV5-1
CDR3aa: CASSLMGNDYEQYF
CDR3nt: TGCGCCAGCAGCTTGATGGGGAACGACTACGAGCAGTACTTC

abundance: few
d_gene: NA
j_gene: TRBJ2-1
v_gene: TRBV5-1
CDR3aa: CASSRGLGAVNEQFF
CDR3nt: TGCGCCAGCAGCCGGGGGCTGGGGGCGGTCAATGAGCAGTTCTTC

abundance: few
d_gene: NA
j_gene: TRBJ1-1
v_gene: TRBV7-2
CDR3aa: CASSLDPTRGEAFF
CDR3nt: TGTGCCAGCAGCTTAGACCCTACCAGAGGTGAAGCTTTCTTT

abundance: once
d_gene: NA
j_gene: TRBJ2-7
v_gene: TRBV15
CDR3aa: CATSRDRGEEEQYF
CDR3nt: TGTGCCACCAGCAGAGACAGGGGGGAGGAGGAGCAGTACTTC

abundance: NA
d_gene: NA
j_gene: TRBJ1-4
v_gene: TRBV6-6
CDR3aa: CASTRTADNEKLFF
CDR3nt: TGTGCCAGCACCCGGACAGCAGACAATGAAAAACTGTTTTTT

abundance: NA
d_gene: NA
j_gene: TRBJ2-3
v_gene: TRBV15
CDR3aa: CATSPAGFTDTQYF
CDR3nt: TGTGCCACCAGCCCCGCGGGGTTCACAGATACGCAGTATTTT

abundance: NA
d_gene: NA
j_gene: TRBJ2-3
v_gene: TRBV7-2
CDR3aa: CASSPASTPTDTQYF
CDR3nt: TGTGCCAGCAGCCCCGCAAGCACTCCCACAGATACGCAGTATTTT

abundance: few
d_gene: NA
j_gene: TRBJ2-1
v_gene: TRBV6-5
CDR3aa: CASTTRVNSYNEQFF
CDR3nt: TGTGCCAGCACCACCCGGGTGAACTCCTACAATGAGCAGTTCTTC

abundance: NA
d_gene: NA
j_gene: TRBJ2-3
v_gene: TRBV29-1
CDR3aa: CSVAEGVSTDTQYF
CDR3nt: TGCAGCGTTGCTGAGGGGGTAAGCACAGATACGCAGTATTTT

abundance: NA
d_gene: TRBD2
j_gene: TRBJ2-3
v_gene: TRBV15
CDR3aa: CATSRWTSGRDTQYF
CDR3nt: TGTGCCACCAGCAGATGGACTAGCGGGCGAGATACGCAGTATTTT

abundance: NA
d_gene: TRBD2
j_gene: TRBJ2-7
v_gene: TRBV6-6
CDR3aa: CASSYSGLAVAYEQYF
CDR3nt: TGTGCCAGCAGTTACTCTGGACTAGCGGTTGCCTACGAGCAGTACTTC

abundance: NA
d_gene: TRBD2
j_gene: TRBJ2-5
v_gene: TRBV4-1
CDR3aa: CASSQDRGGEVVETQYF
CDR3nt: TGCGCCAGCAGCCAAGATCGGGGGGGGGAGGTTGTAGAGACCCAGTACTTC

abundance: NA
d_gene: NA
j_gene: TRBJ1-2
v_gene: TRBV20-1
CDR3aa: CSARAAGRYTF
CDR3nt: TGCAGTGCTAGAGCAGCTGGGCGCTACACCTTC